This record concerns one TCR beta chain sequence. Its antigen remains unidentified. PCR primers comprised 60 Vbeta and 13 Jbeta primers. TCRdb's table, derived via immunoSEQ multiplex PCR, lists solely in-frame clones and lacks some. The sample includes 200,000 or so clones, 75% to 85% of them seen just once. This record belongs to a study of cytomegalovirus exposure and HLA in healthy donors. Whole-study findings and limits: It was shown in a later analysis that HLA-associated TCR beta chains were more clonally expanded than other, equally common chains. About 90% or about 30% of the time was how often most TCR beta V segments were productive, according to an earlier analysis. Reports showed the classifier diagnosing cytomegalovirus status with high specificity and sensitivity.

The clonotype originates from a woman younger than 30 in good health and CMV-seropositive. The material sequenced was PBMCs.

This chain's CDR3 is CASSPGGQGHNEQFF. The CDR3 bases are TGTGCCAGCAGCCCAGGGGGTCAGGGACACAATGAGCAGTTCTTC. The rearrangement uses TRBV7-2 and TRBJ2-1, with 7 positions matching TRBD1. Per the germline V gene, CDR1 is SGHTA and CDR2 is FQGNSA. Germline trimming cut 5 bases from V and 5 bases from J; bases unmatched to any gene: 9. CDR3 length: 15 amino acids.